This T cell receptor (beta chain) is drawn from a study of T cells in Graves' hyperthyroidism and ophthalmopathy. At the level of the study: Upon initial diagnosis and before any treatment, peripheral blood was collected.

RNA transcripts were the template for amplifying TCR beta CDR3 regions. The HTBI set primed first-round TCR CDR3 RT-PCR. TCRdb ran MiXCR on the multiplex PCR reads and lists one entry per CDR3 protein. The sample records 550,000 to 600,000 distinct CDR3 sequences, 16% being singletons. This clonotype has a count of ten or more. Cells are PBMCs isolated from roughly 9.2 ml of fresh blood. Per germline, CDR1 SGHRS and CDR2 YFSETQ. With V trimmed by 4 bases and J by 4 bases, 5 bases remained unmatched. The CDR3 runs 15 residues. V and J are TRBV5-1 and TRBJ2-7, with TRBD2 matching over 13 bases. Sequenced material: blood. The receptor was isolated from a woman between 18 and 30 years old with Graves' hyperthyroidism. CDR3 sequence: CASSPSGLAGYEQYF. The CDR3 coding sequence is TGCGCCAGCAGCCCCTCGGGACTAGCGGGATACGAGCAGTACTTC.